The rows below give T cell receptor beta chains drawn from one sample of a study of T cells in Graves' hyperthyroidism and ophthalmopathy. MiXCR was run by TCRdb on the multiplex PCR reads, yielding one entry per CDR3 protein. This table holds some 440,000 distinct CDR3 sequences, about 15% found once. Specimen: blood. These receptors all come from a woman aged 18-35 years with Graves' hyperthyroidism. CDR3s include the opening cysteine and the closing phenylalanine or tryptophan. Each record gives: J gene, V gene, D gene, clone size, CDR3 protein, CDR3 DNA. The D gene is left open where the match is weak. A row's size may be missing; if present it is once, few, many or a size class.

J gene: TRBJ1-6; V gene: TRBV28; D gene: -; clone size: few; CDR3 protein: CASTSGTPNSPLHF; CDR3 DNA: TGTGCCAGCACCTCCGGGACACCCAATTCACCCCTCCACTTT
J gene: TRBJ2-5; V gene: TRBV28; D gene: TRBD1; clone size: many; CDR3 protein: CASSTGGSLKETQYF; CDR3 DNA: TGTGCCAGCAGTACAGGGGGCTCGTTAAAAGAGACCCAGTACTTC
J gene: TRBJ2-3; V gene: TRBV7-2; D gene: TRBD2; clone size: many; CDR3 protein: CASSLAGEVGHTQYF; CDR3 DNA: TGTGCCAGCAGCTTGGCGGGAGAAGTTGGACATACGCAGTATTTT
J gene: TRBJ2-3; V gene: TRBV20-1; D gene: TRBD1; clone size: -; CDR3 protein: CSARPAGTGDSDTQYF; CDR3 DNA: TGCAGTGCTAGGCCTGCCGGGACAGGGGATTCGGATACGCAGTATTTT
J gene: TRBJ2-1; V gene: TRBV10-3; D gene: -; clone size: -; CDR3 protein: CATSGSGQGDNEQLF; CDR3 DNA: TGTGCCACCAGCGGGTCCGGCCAGGGTGACAATGAGCAGCTCTTC
J gene: TRBJ2-3; V gene: TRBV6-1; D gene: -; clone size: many; CDR3 protein: CASSSFGGTAWDTQYF; CDR3 DNA: TGTGCCAGCAGTTCCTTTGGTGGGACCGCATGGGATACGCAGTATTTT
J gene: TRBJ2-7; V gene: TRBV27; D gene: -; clone size: many; CDR3 protein: CASSLSGNRIAYEQYF; CDR3 DNA: TGTGCCAGCAGTTTATCGGGAAACAGGATAGCCTACGAGCAGTACTTC
J gene: TRBJ1-6; V gene: TRBV7-3; D gene: -; clone size: many; CDR3 protein: CASSFQGYNSPLHF; CDR3 DNA: TGTGCCAGCAGCTTCCAGGGTTATAATTCACCCCTCCACTTT
J gene: TRBJ2-1; V gene: TRBV11-3; D gene: -; clone size: many; CDR3 protein: CASSLEMFRNEQFF; CDR3 DNA: TGTGCCAGCAGCTTAGAGATGTTTAGGAATGAGCAGTTCTTC
J gene: TRBJ1-5; V gene: TRBV30; D gene: -; clone size: -; CDR3 protein: CAWSTGYGSNQPQHF; CDR3 DNA: TGTGCCTGGAGTACAGGGTATGGGAGCAATCAGCCCCAGCATTTT
J gene: TRBJ2-1; V gene: TRBV4-1; D gene: -; clone size: -; CDR3 protein: CASSQGRPSSYNEQFF; CDR3 DNA: TGCGCCAGCAGCCAAGGAAGACCCAGCTCCTACAATGAGCAGTTCTTC
J gene: TRBJ2-3; V gene: TRBV4-1; D gene: TRBD2; clone size: few; CDR3 protein: CASSQGVAGGRKASTDTQYF; CDR3 DNA: TGCGCCAGCAGCCAAGGAGTAGCGGGGGGCCGAAAGGCTAGCACAGATACGCAGTATTTT
J gene: TRBJ2-5; V gene: TRBV5-1; D gene: TRBD2; clone size: many; CDR3 protein: CASSRGTSGGPGGETQYF; CDR3 DNA: TGCGCCAGCAGCCGTGGGACTAGCGGGGGGCCTGGGGGAGAGACCCAGTACTTC
J gene: TRBJ2-4; V gene: TRBV3-1; D gene: TRBD2; clone size: -; CDR3 protein: CASSPPSASGRGDIQYF; CDR3 DNA: TGTGCCAGCAGCCCCCCTTCGGCTAGCGGGAGGGGGGACATTCAGTACTTC
J gene: TRBJ2-1; V gene: TRBV20-1; D gene: -; clone size: -; CDR3 protein: CSARPPSGASYNEQFF; CDR3 DNA: TGCAGTGCTAGACCACCGTCCGGGGCCTCCTACAATGAGCAGTTCTTC
J gene: TRBJ1-6; V gene: TRBV11-2; D gene: -; clone size: many; CDR3 protein: CASSSTGTAANF; CDR3 DNA: TGTGCCAGCAGCTCCACCGGGACCGCGGCCAACTTT